Only a few counts were recorded for the clone carrying this TCR beta chain. Its target is unknown. TCRdb passed the RT-PCR reads through MiXCR, listing each CDR3 protein once. The data show 450,000 to 600,000 distinct CDR3 sequences, approximately 15% seen once. These data are taken from a study of response to subunit inactivated influenza vaccine. The study's findings and limits: T cells newly recruited by each seasonal influenza vaccination are few, the authors suggested.

The TCR comes from a man between 50 and 75 years old who received an inactivated influenza vaccine. The sequencing used CD4+ T cells sorted from PBMCs, collected less than 30 months after vaccination.

The CDR3 coding sequence is TGTGCCAGCAGCCCTAGGGACAGTTTTTCAACCTACGAGCAGTACTTC. It codes for CASSPRDSFSTYEQYF. This chain joins TRBV7-8 and TRBJ2-7; 7 positions agree with TRBD1. V dropped 5 bases and J dropped 2; count of bases not matched to a gene: 12. Germline CDR1 SGHVS, CDR2 FQNEAQ. This CDR3 is built from 16 residues.